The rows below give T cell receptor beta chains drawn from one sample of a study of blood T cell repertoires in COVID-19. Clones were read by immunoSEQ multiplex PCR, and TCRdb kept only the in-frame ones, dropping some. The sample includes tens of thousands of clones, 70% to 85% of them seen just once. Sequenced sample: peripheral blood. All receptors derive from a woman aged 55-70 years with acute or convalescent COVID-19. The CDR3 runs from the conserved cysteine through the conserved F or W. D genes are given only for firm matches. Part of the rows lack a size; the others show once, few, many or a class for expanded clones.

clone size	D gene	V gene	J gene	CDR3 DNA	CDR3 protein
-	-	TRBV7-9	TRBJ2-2	TGTGCCAGCAGCTTCGGGGGAAGACCCACCGGGGAGCTGTTTTTT	CASSFGGRPTGELFF
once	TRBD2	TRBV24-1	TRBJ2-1	TGTGCCACCAGTGGTTCTCTAGCGGAATCCTACAATGAGCAGTTCTTC	CATSGSLAESYNEQFF
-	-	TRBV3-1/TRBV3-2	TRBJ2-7	TGTGCCAGCAGCCAAGGAAGCAACAGTCTTTCGAAGCAGTACTTC	CASSQGSNSLSKQYF
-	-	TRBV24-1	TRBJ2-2	TGTGCCACCAGTGATTTGACAGGGCCCGGCGGGGAGCTGTTTTTT	CATSDLTGPGGELFF
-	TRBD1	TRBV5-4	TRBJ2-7	TGTGCCAGCAGTAAGAGGGGTGGACAGGTGAACTCCGAGCAGTACTTC	CASSKRGGQVNSEQYF
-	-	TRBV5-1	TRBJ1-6	TGCGCCAGCAGCGCAATGACAGCGCCGGGTTCACCCCTCCACTTT	CASSAMTAPGSPLHF
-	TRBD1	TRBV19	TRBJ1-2	TGTGCCAGTAGTGAACCCGGGACAGGGGGCATCAATGGCTACACCTTC	CASSEPGTGGINGYTF
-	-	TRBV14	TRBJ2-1	TGTGCCAGCAGCCAACGAAGGGGTGAGCAGTTCTTC	CASSQRRGEQFF
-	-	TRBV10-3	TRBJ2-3	TGTGCCATCAGTGAAGGCGGGGTAGACCCAGATACGCAGTATTTT	CAISEGGVDPDTQYF
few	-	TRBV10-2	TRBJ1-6	TGCGCCAGCAGTGACGCCACGAGGGGGTTCGGCTATAATTCACCCCTCCACTTT	CASSDATRGFGYNSPLHF
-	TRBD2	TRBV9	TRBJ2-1	TGTGCCAGCAGCTCACTCTGGCGGGAGGGCTCCTACAATGAGCAGTTCTTC	CASSSLWREGSYNEQFF
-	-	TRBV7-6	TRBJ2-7	TGTGCCAGCAGCTTAGGGGCCGGGATCTCCTACGAGCAGTACTTC	CASSLGAGISYEQYF
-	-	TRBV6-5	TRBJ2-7	TGTGCCAGCAGTTACGGCAGGGTAGGGGAGCAGTACTTC	CASSYGRVGEQYF
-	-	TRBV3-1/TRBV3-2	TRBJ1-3	TGTGCCAGCAGCCAAGATTTGGGGGCCGCCCAAGGAAACACCATATATTTT	CASSQDLGAAQGNTIYF
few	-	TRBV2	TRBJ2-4	TGTGCCAGCAGTGCGGTACGGGACATTCAGTACTTC	CASSAVRDIQYF